This TCR beta chain appears in the sequencing data of a study of tumor and adjacent non-tumor tissue in lung cancer. The CDR3 is made up of 13 amino acids. Three rounds of nested PCR, following a modified ARM-PCR protocol, produced the TCRbeta library. TCRdb analysed the multiplex PCR reads with MiXCR anew, one entry per CDR3 protein. Seen here are about 98,000 distinct CDR3 sequences, 75% to 85% observed once, and the top ten hold around 30%. The template was RNA from unsorted bulk tissue. This non-tumor lung sample came from over 3 cm beyond the tumor edge. With regard to this clonotype: A much larger clonotype is one base distant, so this may be a read error.

The gene calls are TRBV12-3 or TRBV12-4 and TRBJ2-1; D is ambiguous. This sequence was found in a man between 60 and 70 years old with small cell lung cancer. The sample comprised distant non-tumor lung tissue. CDR3 loop: CASTRRVAHEQSF. Written as DNA, the CDR3 is TGTGCCAGCACCAGGAGAGTAGCACATGAGCAGTCCTTC.